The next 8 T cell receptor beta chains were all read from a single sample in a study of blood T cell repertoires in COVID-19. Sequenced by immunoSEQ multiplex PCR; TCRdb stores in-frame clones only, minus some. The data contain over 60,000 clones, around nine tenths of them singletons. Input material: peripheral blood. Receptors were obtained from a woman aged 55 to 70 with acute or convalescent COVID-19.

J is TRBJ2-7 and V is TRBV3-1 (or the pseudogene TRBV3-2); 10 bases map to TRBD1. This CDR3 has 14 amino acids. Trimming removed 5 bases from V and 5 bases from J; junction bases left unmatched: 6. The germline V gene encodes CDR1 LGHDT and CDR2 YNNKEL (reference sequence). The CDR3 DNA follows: TGTGCCAGCAGCTCCCGGGACAGGGGCCACGAGCAGTACTTC. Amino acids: CASSSRDRGHEQYF.

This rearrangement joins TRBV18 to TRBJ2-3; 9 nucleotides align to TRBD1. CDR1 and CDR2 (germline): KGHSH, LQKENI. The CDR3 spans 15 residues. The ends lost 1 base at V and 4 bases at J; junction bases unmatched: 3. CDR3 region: CASSPRGQGSDTQYF. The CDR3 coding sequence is TGTGCCAGCTCACCACGAGGACAGGGGTCAGATACGCAGTATTTT. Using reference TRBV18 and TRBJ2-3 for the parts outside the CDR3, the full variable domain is NAGVMQNPRHLVRRRGQEARLRCSPMKGHSHVYWYRQLPEEGLKFMVYLQKENIIDESGMPKERFSAEFPKEGPSILRIQQVVRGDSAAYFCASSPRGQGSDTQYFGPGTRLTVL.

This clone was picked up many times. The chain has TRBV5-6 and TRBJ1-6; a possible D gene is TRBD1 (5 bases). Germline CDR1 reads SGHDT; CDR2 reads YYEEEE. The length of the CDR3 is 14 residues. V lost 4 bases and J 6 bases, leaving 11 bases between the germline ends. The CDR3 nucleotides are TGTGCCAGCAGCCCCGGACATAGTAATTCACCCCTCCACTTT. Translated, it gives CASSPGHSNSPLHF.

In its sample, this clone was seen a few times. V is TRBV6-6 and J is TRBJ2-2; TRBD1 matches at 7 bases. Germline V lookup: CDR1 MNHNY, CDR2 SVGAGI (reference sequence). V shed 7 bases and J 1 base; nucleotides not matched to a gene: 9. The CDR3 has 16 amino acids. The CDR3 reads CASKRYRQGNTGELFF. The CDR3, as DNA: TGTGCCAGCAAAAGATATCGACAGGGGAACACCGGGGAGCTGTTTTTT.

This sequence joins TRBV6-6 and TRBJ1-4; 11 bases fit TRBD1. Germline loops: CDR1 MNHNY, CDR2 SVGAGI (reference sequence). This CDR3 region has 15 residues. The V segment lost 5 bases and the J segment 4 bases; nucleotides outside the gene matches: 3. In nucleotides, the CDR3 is TGTGCCAGCAGTCCGGGACAGGGGGGTAATGAAAAACTGTTTTTT. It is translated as CASSPGQGGNEKLFF.

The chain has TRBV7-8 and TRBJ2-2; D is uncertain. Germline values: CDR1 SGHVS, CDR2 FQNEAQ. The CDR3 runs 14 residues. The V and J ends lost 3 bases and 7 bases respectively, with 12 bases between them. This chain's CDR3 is CASSFLGSGGELFF. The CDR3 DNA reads TGTGCCAGCAGCTTTCTCGGTTCTGGCGGGGAGCTGTTTTTT.

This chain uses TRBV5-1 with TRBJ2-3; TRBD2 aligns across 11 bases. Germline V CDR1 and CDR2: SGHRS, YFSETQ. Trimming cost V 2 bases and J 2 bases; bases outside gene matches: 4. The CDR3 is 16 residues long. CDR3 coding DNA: TGCGCCAGCAGCTTATTGACTAGCGGGGACACAGATACGCAGTATTTT. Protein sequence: CASSLLTSGDTDTQYF.

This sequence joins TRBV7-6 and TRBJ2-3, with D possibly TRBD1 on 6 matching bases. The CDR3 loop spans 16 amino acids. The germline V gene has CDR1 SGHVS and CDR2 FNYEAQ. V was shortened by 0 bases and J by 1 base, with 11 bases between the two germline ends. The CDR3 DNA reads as TGTGCCAGCAGCTTAGCTCGAGGGGGAGGCACAGATACGCAGTATTTT. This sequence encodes CASSLARGGGTDTQYF.